Sequencing of this TCR beta chain was carried out in a study of tumor and adjacent non-tumor tissue in lung cancer. About the study: Patients were aged roughly 31 to 76, about 10 men and roughly 5 women, stage I to III. Samples averaged approximately 4.2 million productive TCRbeta reads each. Study observations and caveats: Tumor repertoires had a smaller top 100 clone share than normal lung.

This clonotype was picked up many times. Its antigen is not known. The CDR3 runs 15 residues. V lost 6 bases to trimming and J lost 1 base, with 19 bases between them. The germline CDR1 and CDR2 sequences are DFQATT and SNEGSKA (reference sequence). The library came from three nested PCR rounds adapted from ARM-PCR protocols. TCRdb re-derived calls from the multiplex PCR reads in MiXCR, one entry per CDR3 protein. The table records some 100,000 distinct CDR3 sequences, under 65% of them present only once. RNA was extracted from bulk tissue without any cell sorting. More than 3 cm separated this lung sample from the edge of the tumor.

Sequenced material: distant non-tumor lung tissue. The TCR was taken from a man aged 55 to 69 with non-small cell lung cancer. The rearrangement links TRBV20-1 to TRBJ2-7, with D maybe TRBD1 (5 bases). The CDR3 is CSAHLGVGVSYEQYF. The DNA for the CDR3 is TGCAGTGCCCATCTAGGGGTAGGGGTATCCTACGAGCAGTACTTC.